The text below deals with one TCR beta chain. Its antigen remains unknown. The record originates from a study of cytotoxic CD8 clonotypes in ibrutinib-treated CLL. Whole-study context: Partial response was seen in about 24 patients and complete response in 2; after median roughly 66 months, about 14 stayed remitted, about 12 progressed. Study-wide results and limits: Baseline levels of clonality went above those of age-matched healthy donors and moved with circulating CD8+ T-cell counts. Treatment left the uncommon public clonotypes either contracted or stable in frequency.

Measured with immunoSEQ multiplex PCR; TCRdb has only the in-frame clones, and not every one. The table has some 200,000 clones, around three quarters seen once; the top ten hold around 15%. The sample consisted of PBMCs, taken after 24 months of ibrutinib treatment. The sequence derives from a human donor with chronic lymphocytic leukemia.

The CDR3 here is CASSFRGRGDTQYF. The CDR3 coding sequence is TGTGCCAGCAGTTTTAGGGGGAGAGGAGATACGCAGTATTTT. The chain carries TRBV27 and TRBJ2-3, with a weak D call TRBD1 (6 bases). CDR1 is MNHEY, CDR2 SMNVEV, per germline (reference sequence). V lost 3 bases, J lost 5 bases, and 12 bases lay in between. CDR3 length: 14 amino acids.